This entry lists 5 T cell receptor beta chains sequenced from one sample in a study of identifying expanded T cells in peripheral blood. Clones were read by immunoSEQ multiplex PCR, and TCRdb kept only the in-frame ones, dropping some. Among about 98,000 clones listed, about 91% were seen once. Material: blood. Every receptor here comes from a person aged 18 to 75 in good health.

This clone was picked up one time. The V gene is TRBV27, the J gene TRBJ2-5; D is unresolved. Germline CDR1 reads MNHEY; CDR2 reads SMNVEV (reference sequence). This CDR3 region has 13 residues. V lost 6 bases and J lost 3, with 11 bases in between. The CDR3: CASSRKLEETQYF. CDR3 bases: TGTGCCAGCAGCCGAAAGCTGGAAGAGACCCAGTACTTC.

V usage is TRBV15 and J usage is TRBJ2-1; D may be TRBD1 or TRBD2 (5 bases each). The ends were cut back, 9 bases at V and 0 bases at J, with 15 bases in the middle. CDR3 length: 15 amino acids. Germline V gene lookup returns CDR1 LNHNV and CDR2 YYDKDF (reference sequence). CDR3 sequence reads: CATGRDPSSYNEQFF. CDR3 in DNA: TGTGCCACAGGCAGGGACCCGAGCTCCTACAATGAGCAGTTCTTC.

The rearrangement uses TRBV5-5 and TRBJ2-3; TRBD2 is a possible D gene (6 bases). Between the trimmed V and J ends, which lost 4 bases and 1 base, there was a span of 10 bases. The length of the CDR3 is 14 residues. Germline CDR1 is SGHKS and CDR2 is YYEKEE (reference sequence). The CDR3 here is CASSREWGTDTQYF. CDR3 nucleotide sequence: TGTGCCAGCAGCCGGGAGTGGGGCACAGATACGCAGTATTTT.

The chain links TRBV23-1 to TRBJ2-7; no reliable D call. TRBV23-1 is designated an ORF whose function remains uncertain. V lost 0 bases to trimming and J lost 2 bases, with 14 bases between them. This CDR3 has 16 residues. The CDR3 sequence: CASSQSIARPPYEQYF. For the CDR3, the DNA is TGCGCCAGCAGTCAATCGATCGCACGTCCGCCCTACGAGCAGTACTTC.

This clone has just a few counts. The chain's CDR3 is CASSSRWQGADSPLHF. The CDR3, as DNA: TGCGCCAGCAGCTCCCGGTGGCAGGGGGCGGATTCACCCCTCCACTTT. The gene calls are TRBV5-1 and TRBJ1-6; 8 bases fit TRBD1. The CDR3 extends over 16 amino acids. With V trimmed by 3 bases and J by 8 bases, 10 bases remained unmatched. Germline lookup yields CDR1 SGHRS and CDR2 YFSETQ.